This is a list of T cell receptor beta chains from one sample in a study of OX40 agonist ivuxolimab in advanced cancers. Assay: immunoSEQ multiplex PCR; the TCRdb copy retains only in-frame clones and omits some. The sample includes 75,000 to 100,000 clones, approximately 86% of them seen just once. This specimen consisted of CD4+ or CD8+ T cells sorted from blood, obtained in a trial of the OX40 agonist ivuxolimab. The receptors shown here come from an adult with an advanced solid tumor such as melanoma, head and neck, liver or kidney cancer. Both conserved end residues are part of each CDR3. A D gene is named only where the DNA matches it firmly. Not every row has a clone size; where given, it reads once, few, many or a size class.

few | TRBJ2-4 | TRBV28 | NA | TGTGCCAGCAGTGGCCGGGTGGGGCGACAGAGAAAAAACATTCAGTACTTC | CASSGRVGRQRKNIQYF
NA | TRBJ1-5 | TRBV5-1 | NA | TGCGCCAGCAGCTTGGACGGGTTTAGCAATCAGCCCCAGCATTTT | CASSLDGFSNQPQHF
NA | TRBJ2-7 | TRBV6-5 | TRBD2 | TGTGCCAGCAGTCGGTTTAGCGGGAGATCCTACGAGCAGTACTTC | CASSRFSGRSYEQYF
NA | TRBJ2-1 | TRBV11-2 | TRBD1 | TGTGCCAGCAGCTTAGTCTTCGGGACAGGGGGCTCCTACAATGAGCAGTTCTTC | CASSLVFGTGGSYNEQFF
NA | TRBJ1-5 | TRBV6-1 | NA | TGTGCCAGCAGTATCAGGGGAGGAGGCAATCAGCCCCAGCATTTT | CASSIRGGGNQPQHF
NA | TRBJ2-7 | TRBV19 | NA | TGTGCCAGTAGCCGACAGAACTACGAGCAGTACTTC | CASSRQNYEQYF
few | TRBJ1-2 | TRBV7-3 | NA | TGTGCCAGCAGCTTAATTGGGGGGAACGAGGATGGCTACACCTTC | CASSLIGGNEDGYTF
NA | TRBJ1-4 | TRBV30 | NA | TGTGCCTCCGGGGAAGAAAGGGAAAAACTGTTTTTT | CASGEEREKLFF
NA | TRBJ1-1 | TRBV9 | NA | TGTGCCAGCAGCGTAGGGCAGGCCCCCGTGAACACTGAAGCTTTCTTT | CASSVGQAPVNTEAFF
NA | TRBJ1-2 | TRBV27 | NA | TGTGCCAGCAGTGCACAAGGGCGAGAAAACTATGGCTACACCTTC | CASSAQGRENYGYTF
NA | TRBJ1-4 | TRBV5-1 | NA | TGCGCCAGCAGCTTGGCCCCAGTGTCAACTAATGAAAAACTGTTTTTT | CASSLAPVSTNEKLFF
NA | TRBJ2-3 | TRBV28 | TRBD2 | TGTGCCAGCAGTCGGGGGGGGGAGAGCACAGATACGCAGTATTTT | CASSRGGESTDTQYF
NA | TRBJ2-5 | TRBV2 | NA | TGTGCCAGCAGTGTACAGAACCAAGAGACCCAGTACTTC | CASSVQNQETQYF
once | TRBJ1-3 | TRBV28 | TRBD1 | TGTGCCAGCAGTTTTGAGGGGGCTGCTGGAAACACCATATATTTT | CASSFEGAAGNTIYF
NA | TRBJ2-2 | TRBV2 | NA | TGTGCCAGCAGCACTAAACGGACCGGGGAGCTGTTTTTT | CASSTKRTGELFF
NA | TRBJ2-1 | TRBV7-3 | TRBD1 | TGTGCCAGCAGCACCCGCGACAGGGAATCCTACAATGAGCAGTTCTTC | CASSTRDRESYNEQFF